This TCR beta chain was found in a study of shared clonotypes between healthy human individuals. Clones were read by immunoSEQ multiplex PCR, and TCRdb kept only the in-frame ones, dropping some. The sample yields a few million clones, 90% to 95% seen once. Worth noting for this clone: What it binds is unknown. The identical CDR3 is also encoded by other nucleotide sequences in the sample.

General study findings and limits: Larger estimated richness was generally recorded for naive subsets relative to memory subsets.

Sequencing used naive CD4+ T cells from PBMCs. Subset indicated: CD45RA+ positively selected. The TCR originated in a man between 18 and 29 years old in good health. Some clones in this sample may be carry-over from other donors' samples.

CDR3: CASSPGQGGTEAFF. The DNA of the CDR3 is TGTGCCAGCTCGCCCGGACAGGGTGGCACTGAAGCTTTCTTT. The chain joins TRBV18 to TRBJ1-1; 8 bases match TRBD1. There are 14 residues in the CDR3. The germline V gene encodes CDR1 KGHSH and CDR2 LQKENI. After removal of 6 bases from V and 4 bases from J, the junction contained 7 bases not matched to a gene.